These T cell receptor beta chains were read from a single sample in a study of blood T cell repertoires in COVID-19. Assay: immunoSEQ multiplex PCR; the TCRdb copy retains only in-frame clones and omits some. The data show tens of thousands of clones, 75% to 90% seen once. The specimen sequenced was peripheral blood. Receptors originate from a man at least 80 years old with active or convalescent COVID-19. Both conserved end residues are part of each CDR3. A D gene is named only where the DNA matches it firmly. Rows may omit the clone size; those that give it use once, few, many or a size class.

j_gene: TRBJ2-2
v_gene: TRBV30
abundance: .
len: 16
d_gene: TRBD2
CDR3aa: CAWRGTSGNVGGELFF
CDR3nt: TGTGCCTGGAGGGGGACTAGCGGGAATGTAGGCGGGGAGCTGTTTTTT

j_gene: TRBJ1-2
v_gene: TRBV5-1
abundance: .
len: 15
d_gene: TRBD1
CDR3aa: CASSLATGGGYGYTF
CDR3nt: TGCGCCAGCAGCTTGGCAACAGGGGGAGGCTATGGCTACACCTTC

j_gene: TRBJ2-5
v_gene: TRBV5-1
abundance: .
len: 16
d_gene: TRBD2
CDR3aa: CASSEGLAGGMETQYF
CDR3nt: TGCGCCAGCAGCGAGGGACTAGCGGGGGGGATGGAGACCCAGTACTTC

j_gene: TRBJ2-1
v_gene: TRBV5-1
abundance: .
len: 16
d_gene: TRBD2
CDR3aa: CASSPRGGQVRNEQFF
CDR3nt: TGCGCCAGCAGCCCACGGGGGGGGCAGGTTCGCAATGAGCAGTTCTTC

j_gene: TRBJ2-1
v_gene: TRBV6-5
abundance: .
len: 15
d_gene: TRBD1
CDR3aa: CASSWGQGGYNEQFF
CDR3nt: TGTGCCAGCAGTTGGGGACAGGGAGGGTACAATGAGCAGTTCTTC

j_gene: TRBJ1-1
v_gene: TRBV5-1
abundance: .
len: 20
d_gene: TRBD1
CDR3aa: CASSLGTGRRGTLPNTEAFF
CDR3nt: TGCGCCAGCAGCTTGGGGACAGGGAGGAGAGGCACACTACCCAACACTGAAGCTTTCTTT

j_gene: TRBJ1-1
v_gene: TRBV24-1
abundance: .
len: 15
d_gene: .
CDR3aa: CATSDLTGGATEAFF
CDR3nt: TGTGCCACCAGTGATTTAACAGGAGGGGCCACTGAAGCTTTCTTT

j_gene: TRBJ1-6
v_gene: TRBV3-1/TRBV3-2
abundance: once
len: 14
d_gene: .
CDR3aa: CASSFRDWGSPLHF
CDR3nt: TGTGCCAGCAGCTTTCGGGACTGGGGTTCACCCCTCCACTTT

j_gene: TRBJ2-5
v_gene: TRBV1
abundance: .
len: 15
d_gene: .
CDR3aa: CTSSQRQGAQETQYF
CDR3nt: TGCACCAGCAGCCAGAGACAGGGGGCCCAAGAGACCCAGTACTTC

j_gene: TRBJ1-6
v_gene: TRBV7-9
abundance: .
len: 15
d_gene: .
CDR3aa: CASRSDSNRRSPLHF
CDR3nt: TGTGCCAGCAGATCCGACAGCAACCGAAGGTCACCCCTCCACTTT

j_gene: TRBJ2-5
v_gene: TRBV6-1
abundance: .
len: 13
d_gene: .
CDR3aa: CASSELGEVTQYF
CDR3nt: TGTGCCAGCAGTGAACTAGGAGAGGTGACCCAGTACTTC

j_gene: TRBJ2-1
v_gene: TRBV5-1
abundance: .
len: 14
d_gene: .
CDR3aa: CASSLAVGAYEQFF
CDR3nt: TGCGCCAGCAGCTTGGCGGTAGGGGCCTATGAGCAGTTCTTC

j_gene: TRBJ2-5
v_gene: TRBV29-1
abundance: .
len: 15
d_gene: TRBD2
CDR3aa: CSVERLAGGGETQYF
CDR3nt: TGCAGCGTTGAACGACTAGCGGGAGGAGGGGAGACCCAGTACTTC

j_gene: TRBJ2-7
v_gene: TRBV7-9
abundance: .
len: 13
d_gene: TRBD2
CDR3aa: CASSWGTNYEQYF
CDR3nt: TGTGCCAGCAGCTGGGGGACTAACTACGAGCAGTACTTC

j_gene: TRBJ1-1
v_gene: TRBV5-4
abundance: .
len: 13
d_gene: .
CDR3aa: CASTPSGGAEAFF
CDR3nt: TGTGCCAGCACCCCAAGTGGGGGGGCTGAAGCTTTCTTT

j_gene: TRBJ1-1
v_gene: TRBV25-1
abundance: .
len: 11
d_gene: .
CDR3aa: CASSAYTEAFF
CDR3nt: TGTGCCAGCAGTGCGTACACTGAAGCTTTCTTT

j_gene: TRBJ2-1
v_gene: TRBV5-4
abundance: .
len: 15
d_gene: TRBD1
CDR3aa: CASSLSTNTGVGQFF
CDR3nt: TGTGCCAGCAGCCTGTCCACAAACACAGGGGTAGGGCAGTTCTTC

j_gene: TRBJ1-2
v_gene: TRBV6-2/TRBV6-3
abundance: few
len: 11
d_gene: TRBD1
CDR3aa: CASSNDRDDTF
CDR3nt: TGTGCCAGCAGTAACGACAGGGATGACACCTTC

j_gene: TRBJ2-5
v_gene: TRBV21-1
abundance: .
len: 17
d_gene: .
CDR3aa: CASSITADSKPQETQYF
CDR3nt: TGTGCCAGCAGCATCACGGCGGACAGCAAACCTCAAGAGACCCAGTACTTC

j_gene: TRBJ1-5
v_gene: TRBV27
abundance: once
len: 18
d_gene: .
CDR3aa: CASSLSQGQGGRNQPQHF
CDR3nt: TGTGCCAGCAGTTTATCGCAGGGCCAGGGCGGCCGCAATCAGCCCCAGCATTTT

j_gene: TRBJ2-7
v_gene: TRBV5-1
abundance: .
len: 14
d_gene: TRBD1
CDR3aa: CASARDRGSYEQYF
CDR3nt: TGCGCCAGCGCCCGGGACAGGGGGTCGTACGAGCAGTACTTC

j_gene: TRBJ2-1
v_gene: TRBV6-2/TRBV6-3
abundance: once
len: 16
d_gene: TRBD2
CDR3aa: CASSYPQLAGAGEQFF
CDR3nt: TGTGCCAGCAGTTATCCCCAACTAGCGGGAGCGGGTGAGCAGTTCTTC

j_gene: TRBJ1-3
v_gene: TRBV19
abundance: .
len: 16
d_gene: .
CDR3aa: CASSIPPGGRMPTIYF
CDR3nt: TGTGCCAGTAGTATACCCCCGGGAGGAAGAATGCCCACCATATATTTT

j_gene: TRBJ1-2
v_gene: TRBV24-1
abundance: once
len: 15
d_gene: .
CDR3aa: CATSDLRGFNYGYTF
CDR3nt: TGTGCCACCAGTGATTTGAGAGGGTTCAACTATGGCTACACCTTC

j_gene: TRBJ2-3
v_gene: TRBV28
abundance: .
len: 15
d_gene: TRBD2
CDR3aa: CASMAAGGPIDTQYF
CDR3nt: TGTGCCAGCATGGCAGCGGGAGGGCCTATAGATACGCAGTATTTT

j_gene: TRBJ2-7
v_gene: TRBV5-1
abundance: few
len: 12
d_gene: .
CDR3aa: CASSRGGYEQYF
CDR3nt: TGCGCCAGCAGCCGCGGAGGCTACGAGCAGTACTTC

j_gene: TRBJ2-2
v_gene: TRBV6-5
abundance: .
len: 15
d_gene: TRBD1
CDR3aa: CASTQGAALTGELFF
CDR3nt: TGTGCCAGCACTCAGGGGGCGGCGCTCACCGGGGAGCTGTTTTTT

j_gene: TRBJ1-1
v_gene: TRBV2
abundance: .
len: 13
d_gene: .
CDR3aa: CASSENGPTEAFF
CDR3nt: TGTGCCAGCAGTGAAAATGGGCCCACTGAAGCTTTCTTT

j_gene: TRBJ2-7
v_gene: TRBV9
abundance: .
len: 15
d_gene: TRBD1
CDR3aa: CASSVNDRASYEQYF
CDR3nt: TGTGCCAGCAGCGTCAATGACAGGGCCTCCTACGAGCAGTACTTC